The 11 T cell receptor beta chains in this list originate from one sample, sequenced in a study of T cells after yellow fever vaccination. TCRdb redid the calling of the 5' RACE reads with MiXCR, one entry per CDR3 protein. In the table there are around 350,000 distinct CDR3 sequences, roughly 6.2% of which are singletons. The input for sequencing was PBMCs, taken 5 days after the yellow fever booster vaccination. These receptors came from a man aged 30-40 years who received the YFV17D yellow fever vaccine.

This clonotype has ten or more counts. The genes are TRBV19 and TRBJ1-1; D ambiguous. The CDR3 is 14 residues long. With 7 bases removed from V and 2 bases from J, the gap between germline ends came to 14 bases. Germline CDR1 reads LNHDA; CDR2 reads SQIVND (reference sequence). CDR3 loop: CASIRTASNTEAFF. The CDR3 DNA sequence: TGTGCCAGTATCAGGACGGCAAGCAACACTGAAGCTTTCTTT.

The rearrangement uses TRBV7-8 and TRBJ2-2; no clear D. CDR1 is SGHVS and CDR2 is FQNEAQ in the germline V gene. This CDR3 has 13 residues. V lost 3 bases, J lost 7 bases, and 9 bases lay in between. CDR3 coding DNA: TGTGCCAGCAGCTTCGAGATGGGCGGGGAGCTGTTTTTT. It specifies CASSFEMGGELFF.

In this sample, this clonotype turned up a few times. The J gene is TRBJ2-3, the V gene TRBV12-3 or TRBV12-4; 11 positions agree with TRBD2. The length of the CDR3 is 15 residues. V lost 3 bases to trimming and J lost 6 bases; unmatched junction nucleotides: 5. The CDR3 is CASSFTSGGADTQYF. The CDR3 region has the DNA TGTGCCAGCAGTTTCACTAGCGGGGGTGCCGATACGCAGTATTTT.

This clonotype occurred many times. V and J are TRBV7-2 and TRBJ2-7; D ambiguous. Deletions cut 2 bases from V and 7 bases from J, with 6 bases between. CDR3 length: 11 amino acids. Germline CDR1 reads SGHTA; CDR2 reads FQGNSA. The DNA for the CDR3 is TGTGCCAGCAGCTTATACCTGGAGCAGTACTTC. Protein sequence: CASSLYLEQYF.

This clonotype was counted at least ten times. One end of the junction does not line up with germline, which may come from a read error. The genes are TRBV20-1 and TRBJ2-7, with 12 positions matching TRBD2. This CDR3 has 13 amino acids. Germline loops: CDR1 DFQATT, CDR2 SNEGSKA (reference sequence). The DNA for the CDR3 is TGTAGTGGAAGGACTAGCGGGATTTACGAGCAGTACTTC. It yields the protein CSGRTSGIYEQYF.

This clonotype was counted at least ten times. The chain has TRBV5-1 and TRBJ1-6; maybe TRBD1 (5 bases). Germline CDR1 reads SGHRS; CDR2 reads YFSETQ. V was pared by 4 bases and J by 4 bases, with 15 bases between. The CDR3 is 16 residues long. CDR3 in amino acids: CASSPRAPSYNSPLHF. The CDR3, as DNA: TGCGCCAGCAGCCCCAGGGCGCCGTCATATAATTCACCCCTCCACTTT.

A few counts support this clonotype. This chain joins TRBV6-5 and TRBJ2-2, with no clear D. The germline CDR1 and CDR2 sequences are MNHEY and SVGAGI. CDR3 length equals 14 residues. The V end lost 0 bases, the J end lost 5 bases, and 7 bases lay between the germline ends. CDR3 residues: CASSYSLQTGELFF. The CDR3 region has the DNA TGTGCCAGCAGTTACTCGCTCCAAACCGGGGAGCTGTTTTTT.

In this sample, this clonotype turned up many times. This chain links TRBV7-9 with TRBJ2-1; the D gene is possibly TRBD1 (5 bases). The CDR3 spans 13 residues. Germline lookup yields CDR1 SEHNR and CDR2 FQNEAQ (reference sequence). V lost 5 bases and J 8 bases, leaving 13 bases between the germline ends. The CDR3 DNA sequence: TGTGCCAGCAGCCCCTCAGGGATCCATGAGCAGTTCTTC. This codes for CASSPSGIHEQFF.

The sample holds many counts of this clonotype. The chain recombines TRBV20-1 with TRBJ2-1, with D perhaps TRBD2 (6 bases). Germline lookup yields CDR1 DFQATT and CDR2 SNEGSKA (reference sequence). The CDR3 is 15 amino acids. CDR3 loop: CSIPRDGTYSDEQFF. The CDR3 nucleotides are TGCAGCATCCCTAGGGACGGGACTTACTCCGATGAGCAGTTCTTC.

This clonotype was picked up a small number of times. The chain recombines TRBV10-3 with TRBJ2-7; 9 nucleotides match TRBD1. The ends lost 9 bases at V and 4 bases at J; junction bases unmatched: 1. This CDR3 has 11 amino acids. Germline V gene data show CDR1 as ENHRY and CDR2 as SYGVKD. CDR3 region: CAMGQGYEQYF. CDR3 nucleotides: TGTGCCATGGGACAGGGTTACGAGCAGTACTTC.

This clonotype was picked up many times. This CDR3 reads CASSLWTGSLGRELFF. The CDR3 DNA is TGTGCCAGCAGTCTCTGGACAGGGTCTCTTGGCCGGGAGCTGTTTTTT. The J gene is TRBJ2-2, the V gene TRBV6-5, with 8 bases lining up with TRBD1. CDR1 is MNHEY, CDR2 SVGAGI, per germline. The trim removed 5 bases at V and 9 bases at J, leaving 14 bases unmatched. There are 16 residues in the CDR3.